One and the same sample provided the 3 T cell receptor beta chains below, sequenced in a study of lymphopenia after photon versus proton radiotherapy. TCRdb's table, derived via immunoSEQ multiplex PCR, lists solely in-frame clones and lacks some. The repertoire has about 70,000 clones, more than 75% of them found once; the top ten carry about a tenth. Here the sequenced sample was peripheral blood, taken from a patient treated with proton-based radiotherapy. The receptors stem from an elderly man with esophageal cancer.

This chain joins TRBV7-2 and TRBJ2-1; TRBD2 matches 10 bases. Germline lookup yields CDR1 SGHTA and CDR2 FQGNSA. J gave up 10 bases and V 5 bases, and 14 bases lay outside the gene matches. This CDR3 has 16 amino acids. The CDR3 DNA sequence: TGTGCCAGCAGCACGGGGGGGAGCGGGAGGGCCAGGGAGCAGTTCTTC. Residues: CASSTGGSGRAREQFF.

The J gene is TRBJ2-3, the V gene TRBV5-6; D is uncertain. Germline CDR1 and CDR2: SGHDT and YYEEEE. V shed 5 bases and J shed 5 bases, with 18 bases lying between them. This CDR3 has 15 residues. This chain's CDR3 is CASSQVDDGGDTQYF. Written as DNA, the CDR3 is TGTGCCAGCAGTCAGGTGGACGACGGTGGAGATACGCAGTATTTT.

This clone was counted a single time. The chain is built from TRBV27 and TRBJ2-6; TRBD1 might be the D (6 bases). Germline loops: CDR1 MNHEY, CDR2 SMNVEV (reference sequence). There are 15 residues in the CDR3. The V and J ends lost 4 bases and 2 bases respectively, with 9 bases between them. The CDR3: CASSWGHPGANVLTF. CDR3 sequence (DNA): TGTGCCAGCAGTTGGGGGCACCCTGGGGCCAACGTCCTGACTTTC.